This T cell receptor (beta chain) is from a study of breast tumors, draining lymph nodes, adjacent tissues. Overall study results and limits: Tumor T cell lymph node origin was a supported hypothesis, not proven.

MiXCR was run by TCRdb on the multiplex PCR reads, yielding one entry per CDR3 protein. The repertoire has about 180,000 distinct CDR3 sequences, 30% to 35% of them found once; the top ten carry about 4.5%. V shed 0 bases and J shed 2 bases, with 8 bases lying between them. Germline lookup yields CDR1 LGHDT and CDR2 YNNKEL (reference sequence). This CDR3 spans 14 amino acids. In its sample, this clonotype was seen a few times. The antigen is not known. The lymph nodes were axillary draining lymph nodes from breast cancer patients. The origin of this receptor is a female donor with breast cancer. Some clones in this sample may be carry-over from other donors' samples. This chain joins TRBV3-1 and TRBJ2-7; D remains ambiguous. The source material was axillary lymph node tissue. Here the CDR3 DNA reads TGTGCCAGCAGCCAAGATTCCAGCACCTACGAGCAGTACTTC. Amino acid sequence: CASSQDSSTYEQYF.